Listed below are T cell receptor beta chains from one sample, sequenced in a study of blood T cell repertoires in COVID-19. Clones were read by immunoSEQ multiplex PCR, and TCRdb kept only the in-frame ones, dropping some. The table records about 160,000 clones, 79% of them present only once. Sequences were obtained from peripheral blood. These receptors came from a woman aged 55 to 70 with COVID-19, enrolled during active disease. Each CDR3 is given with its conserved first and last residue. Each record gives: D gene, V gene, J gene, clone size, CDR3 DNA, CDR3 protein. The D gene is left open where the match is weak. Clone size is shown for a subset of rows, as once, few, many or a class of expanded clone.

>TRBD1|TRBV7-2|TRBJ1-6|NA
TGTGCCAGCAGCTTAGCCGGACAGGGGGTTTCACCCCTCCACTTT
CASSLAGQGVSPLHF
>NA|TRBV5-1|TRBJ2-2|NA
TGCGCCAGCAGTAATTCGAACACCGGGGAGCTGTTTTTT
CASSNSNTGELFF
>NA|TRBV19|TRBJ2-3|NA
TGTGCCACCCGGGTAAAACCTAGCACAGATACGCAGTATTTT
CATRVKPSTDTQYF
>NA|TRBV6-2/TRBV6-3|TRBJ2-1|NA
TGTGCCAGCAGTTACTCGCTAACCTACAATGAGCAGTTCTTC
CASSYSLTYNEQFF
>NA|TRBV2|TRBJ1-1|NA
TGTGCCAGCAGTGAGGGTGGAGGGAACACTGAAGCTTTCTTT
CASSEGGGNTEAFF
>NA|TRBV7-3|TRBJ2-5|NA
TGTGCCAGCAGCCGTGGACTATTAGAGACCCAGTACTTC
CASSRGLLETQYF
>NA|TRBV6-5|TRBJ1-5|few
TGTGCCAGCACTAAGGGAGGGGGACAGCCCCAGCATTTT
CASTKGGGQPQHF
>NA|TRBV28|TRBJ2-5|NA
TGTGCCAGCAGTCCGAGACAGATCCAAGAGACCCAGTACTTC
CASSPRQIQETQYF
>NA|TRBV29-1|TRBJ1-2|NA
TGCAGCGTTGAAGGCCCGGGGAGGGAGGGCTATGGCTACACCTTC
CSVEGPGREGYGYTF
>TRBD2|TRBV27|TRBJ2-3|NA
TGTGCCAGCAGGGCTAGCGGGAGGCCAGATACGCAGTATTTT
CASRASGRPDTQYF
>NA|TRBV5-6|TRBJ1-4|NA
TGTGCCAGCGTAGAATTCCGCGGGGGAAAACTGTTTTTT
CASVEFRGGKLFF
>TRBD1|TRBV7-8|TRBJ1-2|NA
TGTGCCAGCAGCACCCGGACAGGGGAGGCCTTTGGCTACACCTTC
CASSTRTGEAFGYTF
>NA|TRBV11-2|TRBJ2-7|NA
TGTGCCAGCAGCTTCACAGGGAATCCCGAGCAGTACTTC
CASSFTGNPEQYF
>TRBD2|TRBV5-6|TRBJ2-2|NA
TGTGCCAGCCGACTAGCGGAGAACACCGGGGAGCTGTTTTTT
CASRLAENTGELFF
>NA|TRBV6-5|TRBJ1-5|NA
TGTGCCAGCAGTAAGGCAGGTAGCAATCAGCCCCAGCATTTT
CASSKAGSNQPQHF
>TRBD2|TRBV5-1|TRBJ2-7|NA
TGCGCCAGCAGCTTGGTCCCGGGACTAGCGGAAGAGCAGTACTTC
CASSLVPGLAEEQYF
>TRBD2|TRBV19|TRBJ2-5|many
TGTGCCAGTAGCCTAGCGGGAGCCCGAGAGACCCAGTACTTC
CASSLAGARETQYF
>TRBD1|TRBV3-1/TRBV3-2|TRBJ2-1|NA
TGTGCCAGCAGCCAGACACCAGGGGGCCATGAGCAGTTCTTC
CASSQTPGGHEQFF
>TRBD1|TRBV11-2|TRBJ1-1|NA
TGTGCCAGCTACCTTAGATTGGGGACAGGGGAGGCTTTCTTT
CASYLRLGTGEAFF
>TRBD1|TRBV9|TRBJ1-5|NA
TGTGCCAGCAGCGTAGGTCAGGGGGCTGGTCAGCCCCAGCATTTT
CASSVGQGAGQPQHF
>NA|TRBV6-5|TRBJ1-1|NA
TGTGCCAGCAGACGGGACACTGAAGCTTTCTTT
CASRRDTEAFF
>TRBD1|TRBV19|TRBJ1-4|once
TGTGCCAGTAAGGACAGGGGTAGGGCTAATGAAAAACTGTTTTTT
CASKDRGRANEKLFF
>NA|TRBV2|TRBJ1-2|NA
TGTGCCAGCAGTGAAGGGCGCCGTCCGGGAGGCTACACCTTC
CASSEGRRPGGYTF
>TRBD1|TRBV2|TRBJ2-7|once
TGTGCCAGCGCACCCGACAGGGGATATTCCTACGAGCAGTACTTC
CASAPDRGYSYEQYF
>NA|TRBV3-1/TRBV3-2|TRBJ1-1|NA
TGTGCCAGCAGCCACCTCTCGAGGCAGAGGAACACTGAAGCTTTCTTT
CASSHLSRQRNTEAFF
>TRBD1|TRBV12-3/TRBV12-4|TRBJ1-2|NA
TGTGCCAGCAGTCCTGACAGGGGAAGGGGCTACACCTTC
CASSPDRGRGYTF
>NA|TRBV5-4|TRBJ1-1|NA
TGTGCCAGCAGCTTACAGCCTATGAACACTGAAGCTTTCTTT
CASSLQPMNTEAFF
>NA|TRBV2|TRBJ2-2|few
TGTGCCAGCAGTACCCCCACCGGGGGTAACTTGAACACCGGGGAGCTGTTTTTT
CASSTPTGGNLNTGELFF
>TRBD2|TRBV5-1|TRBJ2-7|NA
TGCGCCAGCAGCTTAACTAGCGGTAGCTCCTACGAGCAGTACTTC
CASSLTSGSSYEQYF
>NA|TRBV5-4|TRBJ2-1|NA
TGTGCCAGCCGTCGACTAGGAGGAGGGCTCAATGAGCAGTTCTTC
CASRRLGGGLNEQFF
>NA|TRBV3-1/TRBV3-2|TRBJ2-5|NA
TGTGCCAGCAGCCAAGCCGTACAAGAGACCCAGTACTTC
CASSQAVQETQYF
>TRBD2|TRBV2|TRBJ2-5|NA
TGTGCCAGCAGTCCCGACAGCGGGGGGGGAGAGACCCAGTACTTC
CASSPDSGGGETQYF
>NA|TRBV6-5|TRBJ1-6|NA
TGTGCCAGCACCTTGGTCAGGGGCCCAAATTCACCCCTCCACTTT
CASTLVRGPNSPLHF
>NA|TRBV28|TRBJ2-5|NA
TGTGCCAGCAGTACCCGTTCTAGCGTCCAAGAGACCCAGTACTTC
CASSTRSSVQETQYF
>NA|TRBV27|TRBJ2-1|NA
TGTGCCAGCAGCCGGTTACTCACGAGCTCCTACAATGAGCAGTTCTTC
CASSRLLTSSYNEQFF
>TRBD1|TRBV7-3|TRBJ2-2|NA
TGTGCCAGCAGCTTAATGGGGACAGGCACCGGGGAGCTGTTTTTT
CASSLMGTGTGELFF
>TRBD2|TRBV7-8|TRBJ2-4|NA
TGTGCCAGCAGCTTATGGCGGGGGTTAACCAAAAACATTCAGTACTTC
CASSLWRGLTKNIQYF
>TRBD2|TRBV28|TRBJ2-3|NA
TGTGCCAGCAGTAACCCGCGGGGGGGCAAAGATACGCAGTATTTT
CASSNPRGGKDTQYF
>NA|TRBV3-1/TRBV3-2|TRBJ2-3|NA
TGTGCCAGCAGCCGGTGGGAGAGCACAGATACGCAGTATTTT
CASSRWESTDTQYF
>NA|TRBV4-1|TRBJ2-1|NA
TGCGCCAGCAGCCAGGAGGGGTACTACAATGAGCAGTTCTTC
CASSQEGYYNEQFF
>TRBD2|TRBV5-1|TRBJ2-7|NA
TGCGCCAGCAGCTTGGATCGGCGGGAGGATGACGAGCAGTACTTC
CASSLDRREDDEQYF
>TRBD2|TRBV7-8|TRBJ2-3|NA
TGTGCCAGCAGCTTAGCGCGCCTAGCGGGAGGCGTAAAAGATACGCAGTATTTT
CASSLARLAGGVKDTQYF
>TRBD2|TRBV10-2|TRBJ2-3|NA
TGCGCCAGCAGCCCTCGCCGATTAGCGGGGGGGCAAGATACGCAGTATTTT
CASSPRRLAGGQDTQYF
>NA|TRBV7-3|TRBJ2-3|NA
TGTGCCAGCAGCTTATTGGGCGGGGGCACAGATACGCAGTATTTT
CASSLLGGGTDTQYF
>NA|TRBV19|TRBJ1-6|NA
TGTGCCAGTAGCCCGGAAGTGGGGGCCCTCTATAATTCACCCCTCCACTTT
CASSPEVGALYNSPLHF
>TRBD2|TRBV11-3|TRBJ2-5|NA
TGTGCCAGCAGCGGTCCGGGAGGCCCCCAAGAGACCCAGTACTTC
CASSGPGGPQETQYF
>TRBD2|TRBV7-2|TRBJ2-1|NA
TGTGCCAGCAGCTTATCTAGCGGGAGCTCCTACAATGAGCAGTTCTTC
CASSLSSGSSYNEQFF
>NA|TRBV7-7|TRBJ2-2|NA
TGTGCTAGCAGCCCCTACAGCCAGAACACCGGGGAGCTGTTTTTT
CASSPYSQNTGELFF
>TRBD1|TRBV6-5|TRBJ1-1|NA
TGTGCCAGCAGTTCACCTACAGGGGGGTCTGAAGCTTTCTTT
CASSSPTGGSEAFF
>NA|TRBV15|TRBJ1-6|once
TGTGCCACCAGCAGAGATTTCCTCGGGACACTCGGCGGCAATTCACCCCTCCACTTT
CATSRDFLGTLGGNSPLHF
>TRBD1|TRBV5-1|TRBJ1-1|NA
TGCGCCAGCAGGCGGGACAGCCGCATGAACACTGAAGCTTTCTTT
CASRRDSRMNTEAFF
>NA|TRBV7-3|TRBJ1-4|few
TGTGCCAGCAGCTTGGGGCCCGACGAAAAACTGTTTTTT
CASSLGPDEKLFF
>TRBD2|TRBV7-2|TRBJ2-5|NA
TGTGCCAGCAGCTTACTGCGGGTAGCGGGAGTGGAGACCCAGTACTTC
CASSLLRVAGVETQYF